The next 22 T cell receptor beta chains were all read from a single sample in a study of PD-1 blockade in classical Hodgkin lymphoma. No patient escaped relapse after autologous stem cell transplantation, and brentuximab vedotin exposure varied. The repertoire was sequenced with immunoSEQ multiplex PCR; TCRdb's copy has only in-frame clones and lacks some. Here the sample spans 95,000 to 100,000 clones, 85% to 90% being singletons. Sequenced here: peripheral blood mononuclear cells (PBMCs), sampled before the second cycle of nivolumab. All receptors come from a human donor with classical Hodgkin lymphoma.

This clone appeared a single time. The gene calls are TRBV27 and TRBJ2-2; 9 bases fit TRBD2. The CDR3 is made up of 17 amino acids. CDR1 and CDR2 (germline): MNHEY, SMNVEV (reference sequence). Trimming took 1 base from V and 4 from J; bases not matched to a gene: 7. The CDR3 protein is CASSLFAAGGITGELFF. CDR3 coding DNA: TGTGCCAGCAGTTTATTTGCAGCGGGGGGAATCACCGGGGAGCTGTTTTTT.

The V gene is TRBV5-1, the J gene TRBJ2-3; D perhaps matches TRBD1 (5 bases). The CDR3 is made up of 14 amino acids. V lost 6 bases and J 0 bases, leaving 11 bases between the germline ends. Germline loops: CDR1 SGHRS, CDR2 YFSETQ. CDR3 loop: CASTQGISTDTQYF. The CDR3 DNA follows: TGCGCCAGCACCCAGGGTATAAGCACAGATACGCAGTATTTT.

This chain uses TRBV30 with TRBJ1-1; D is unclear. This CDR3 comprises 14 residues. Looked up from germline, CDR1 is GTSNPN and CDR2 is SVGIG (reference sequence). V shed 2 bases and J shed 4 bases, with 14 bases lying between them. Written as DNA, the CDR3 is TGTGCCTGGAGTTTCTCCGGAATGCGCACTGAAGCTTTCTTT. Translated: CAWSFSGMRTEAFF.

This sequence joins TRBV4-3 and TRBJ2-3; TRBD2 is a possible D gene (6 bases). V dropped 0 bases and J dropped 10 bases, with 17 bases sitting between them. The germline CDR1 and CDR2 sequences are LGHNA and YSLEER. CDR3 length equals 15 residues. The CDR3 loop reads CASSQDPGWRVSQYF. The CDR3 nucleotides are TGCGCCAGCAGCCAAGATCCGGGGTGGAGGGTTTCGCAGTATTTT.

The chain combines TRBV15 with TRBJ2-3, with 8 bases fitting TRBD2. This CDR3 contains 16 residues. CDR1 and CDR2 from the germline V gene are LNHNV and YYDKDF (reference sequence). Trimming removed 1 base from V and 5 bases from J; junction bases left unmatched: 8. CDR3 residues: CATSRGSGGAVDTQYF. The CDR3 DNA reads TGTGCCACCAGCAGAGGCTCCGGGGGGGCCGTAGATACGCAGTATTTT.

The chain has TRBV5-1 and TRBJ2-3; 12 bases align to TRBD2. V dropped 4 bases and J dropped 5; count of bases not matched to a gene: 8. Germline values: CDR1 SGHRS, CDR2 YFSETQ. The CDR3 runs 16 residues. In nucleotides, the CDR3 is TGCGCCAGCAGCAAAGGACTAGCGGGGCGAGGAGATACGCAGTATTTT. It yields the protein CASSKGLAGRGDTQYF.

This clone was observed a single time. The rearrangement links TRBV30 to TRBJ1-6; TRBD1 is a possible D gene (5 bases). Germline assignment: CDR1 GTSNPN and CDR2 SVGIG (reference sequence). The CDR3 spans 13 residues. V lost 3 bases, J lost 4 bases, and 7 bases lay in between. This CDR3 reads CAWSGAYNSPLHF. CDR3 DNA sequence: TGTGCCTGGAGCGGGGCATATAATTCACCCCTCCACTTT. Looking up the rest from reference TRBV30 and TRBJ1-6 gives the full variable domain: SQTIHQWPATLVQPVGSPLSLECTVEGTSNPNLYWYRQAAGRGLQLLFYSVGIGQISSEVPQNLSASRPQDRQFILSSKKLLLSDSGFYLCAWSGAYNSPLHFGNGTRLTVT.

There are a few counts of this clone. This sequence joins TRBV29-1 and TRBJ2-6, with 9 bases fitting TRBD1. Per germline, CDR1 SQVTM and CDR2 ANQGSEA. The V gene end was trimmed by 3 bases and the J gene end by 2 bases; junction bases not matched to a gene: 14. The CDR3 totals 19 residues. In DNA, the CDR3 is TGCAGCGTTGAGAGAGGATCGGGACAGGGACCGACTGGGGCCAACGTCCTGACTTTC. Translation gives CSVERGSGQGPTGANVLTF. Filled out from reference TRBV29-1 and TRBJ2-6, the complete variable domain reads SAVISQKPSRDICQRGTSLTIQCQVDSQVTMMFWYRQQPGQSLTLIATANQGSEATYESGFVIDKFPISRPNLTFSTLTVSNMSPEDSSIYLCSVERGSGQGPTGANVLTFGAGSRLTVL.

The gene calls are TRBV6-1 and TRBJ2-3; 9 nucleotides agree with TRBD1. The CDR3 consists of 16 residues. Unmatched junction bases numbered 8, after V lost 4 bases and J lost 3 bases. The germline gives CDR1 MNHNS, CDR2 SASEGT. The CDR3 region is CASSAQGAPGTDTQYF. As DNA, the CDR3 is TGTGCCAGCAGTGCACAGGGGGCGCCGGGAACAGATACGCAGTATTTT.

V is TRBV5-4 and J is TRBJ2-2; TRBD1 agrees at 10 bases. In germline, CDR1 is SGHNT, CDR2 YYREEE (reference sequence). V dropped 4 bases and J dropped 6; count of bases not matched to a gene: 12. This CDR3 spans 17 amino acids. The CDR3 sequence is CASSGAGTGVFSGELFF. DNA of the CDR3: TGTGCCAGCAGCGGCGCCGGGACAGGGGTGTTCTCCGGGGAGCTGTTTTTT.

The chain recombines TRBV28 with TRBJ2-7, with TRBD1 matching over 7 bases. V shed 5 bases, J shed 7 bases, and the junction held 11 bases outside the gene matches. In germline, CDR1 is MDHEN, CDR2 SYDVKM. This CDR3 region has 14 residues. CDR3 coding DNA: TGTGCCAGCAGTCTAATGACAGGGCCGGAAGAGCAGTACTTC. Translated, it gives CASSLMTGPEEQYF.

This chain uses TRBV27 with TRBJ2-1; D is possibly TRBD2 (5 bases). Germline V gene data show CDR1 as MNHEY and CDR2 as SMNVEV (reference sequence). CDR3 size: 14 residues. V was cut by 2 bases and J by 2 bases, with 7 bases left in between. The CDR3 region is CASSLNGAYNEQFF. The CDR3 DNA is TGTGCCAGCAGTTTAAACGGGGCCTACAATGAGCAGTTCTTC.

This clone was detected once. The V call is TRBV15, the J call TRBJ1-4, with D perhaps TRBD1 (5 bases). Between the trimmed V and J ends, which lost 4 bases and 4 bases, there was a span of 13 bases. Germline CDR1 is LNHNV and CDR2 is YYDKDF (reference sequence). The CDR3 consists of 15 residues. DNA of the CDR3: TGTGCCACCAGCACGGAGAGCAGGGTTAATGAAAAACTGTTTTTT. Protein product: CATSTESRVNEKLFF.

J is TRBJ1-1 and V is TRBV30, with D maybe TRBD1 (6 bases). CDR1 is GTSNPN and CDR2 is SVGIG in the germline V gene (reference sequence). The CDR3 has 13 amino acids. Trimming pared 3 bases from V and 1 base from J, leaving 9 bases between. In DNA form, the CDR3 reads TGTGCCTGGAGCGAGGACAGGAACACTGAAGCTTTCTTT. It translates to CAWSEDRNTEAFF.

The CDR3, as DNA: TGCGCCAGCAGCTCCCTTCCGAGTTCTGGAAACACCATATATTTT. Residues: CASSSLPSSGNTIYF. The rearrangement uses TRBV5-1 and TRBJ1-3; D gene unclear. V was clipped by 3 bases and J by 1 base, with 11 bases between them. Germline lookup yields CDR1 SGHRS and CDR2 YFSETQ. The CDR3 spans 15 residues.

V gene TRBV7-8 combines with J gene TRBJ2-2, with 9 nucleotides matching TRBD1. The CDR3 length is 15 residues. Trimming removed 5 bases from V and 5 bases from J; junction bases left unmatched: 6. Looked up from germline, CDR1 is SGHVS and CDR2 is FQNEAQ. CDR3 DNA: TGTGCCAGCAGCATACAGGGGGCTCCTACCGGGGAGCTGTTTTTT. It yields the protein CASSIQGAPTGELFF. The complete variable domain, with remaining parts taken from reference TRBV7-8 and TRBJ2-2, reads GAGVSQSPRYKVAKRGQDVALRCDPISGHVSLFWYQQALGQGPEFLTYFQNEAQLDKSGLPSDRFFAERPEGSVSTLKIQRTQQEDSAVYLCASSIQGAPTGELFFGEGSRLTVL.

J is TRBJ2-3 and V is TRBV1; the table's D call, TRBD2, has no DNA check behind it. TRBV1 is deemed a pseudogene. This CDR3 contains 12 residues. CDR3 in amino acids: CTSSPTPDTQYF. CDR3 sequence (DNA): TGCACCAGCAGCCCTACCCCAGATACGCAGTATTTT.

This chain connects TRBV30 to TRBJ1-2; the match to TRBD1 covers 7 bases. CDR3 length: 14 residues. Germline trimming cut 0 bases from V and 2 bases from J; bases unmatched to any gene: 3. Germline V CDR1 and CDR2: GTSNPN, SVGIG (reference sequence). The CDR3 DNA reads as TGTGCCTGGAGTGTAGACAGGGTGAACTATGGCTACACCTTC. Encoded protein: CAWSVDRVNYGYTF. Supplemented by reference TRBV30 and TRBJ1-2, the full variable domain reads SQTIHQWPATLVQPVGSPLSLECTVEGTSNPNLYWYRQAAGRGLQLLFYSVGIGQISSEVPQNLSASRPQDRQFILSSKKLLLSDSGFYLCAWSVDRVNYGYTFGSGTRLTVV.

The chain uses TRBV10-3 and TRBJ1-2; D uncertain. The germline V and J ends were trimmed by 4 bases and 6 bases, with 9 bases remaining between them. CDR3 length equals 12 residues. Germline V gives CDR1 ENHRY, CDR2 SYGVKD. In DNA, the CDR3 is TGTGCCATCAGTGCCGTGGAAGATGGCTACACCTTC. This translates into CAISAVEDGYTF.

The gene calls are TRBV7-8 and TRBJ1-2; D possibly corresponds to TRBD1 (6 bases). V lost 1 base and J 4 bases, leaving 22 bases between the germline ends. Germline V CDR1 and CDR2: SGHVS, FQNEAQ. The CDR3 contains 18 residues. The CDR3 DNA reads TGTGCCAGCAGCTTAGTGAGGGGGGAGGGGAGGCGATCCTATGGCTACACCTTC. Translated: CASSLVRGEGRRSYGYTF.

J is TRBJ2-1 and V is TRBV6-6; TRBD1 matches 8 bases. Germline V lookup: CDR1 MNHNY, CDR2 SVGAGI (reference sequence). Losses at the gene ends were 2 bases for V and 7 bases for J; bases not matched to a gene: 10. This CDR3 comprises 16 residues. For the CDR3, the DNA is TGTGCCAGCAGTTACCCGATGGACAGGGTGGGTAATGAGCAGTTCTTC. Its translation: CASSYPMDRVGNEQFF.

V gene TRBV5-8 combines with J gene TRBJ1-3; D unclear. The CDR3 is 15 amino acids. Trimming took off 4 bases at V and 0 bases at J, with 11 bases between the two ends. Germline V gene sequence: CDR1 SGHTS, CDR2 YDEGEE. CDR3 coding DNA: TGTGCCAGCAGCCCGCGCACCGGCTCTGGAAACACCATATATTTT. Its protein is CASSPRTGSGNTIYF.